This T cell receptor beta chain was captured by sequencing in a study of blood T cells in healthy people across ages. Per germline, CDR1 SGHTA and CDR2 FQGNSA. V shed 2 bases and J 11 bases; nucleotides not matched to a gene: 11. The CDR3 is 16 amino acids. Primers used in a second PCR of about 7 to 12 cycles were a sample-barcoded 5' primer and a J-beta primer mix. TCRdb reanalysed the 5' RACE reads using MiXCR and keeps one entry per CDR3 protein. The sample contains hundreds of thousands of distinct CDR3 sequences, about 54% of which appear only once. Sequencing was done on a sample of blood. The source of this sequence is a man in his sixties in good health. The rearrangement joins TRBV7-2 to TRBJ2-1; TRBD2 matches 11 bases. CDR3 nucleotides: TGTGCCAGCAGCTTATCCCCTAGCGGGGGGTGGAATAAGCAGTTCTTC. Translating it yields CASSLSPSGGWNKQFF.